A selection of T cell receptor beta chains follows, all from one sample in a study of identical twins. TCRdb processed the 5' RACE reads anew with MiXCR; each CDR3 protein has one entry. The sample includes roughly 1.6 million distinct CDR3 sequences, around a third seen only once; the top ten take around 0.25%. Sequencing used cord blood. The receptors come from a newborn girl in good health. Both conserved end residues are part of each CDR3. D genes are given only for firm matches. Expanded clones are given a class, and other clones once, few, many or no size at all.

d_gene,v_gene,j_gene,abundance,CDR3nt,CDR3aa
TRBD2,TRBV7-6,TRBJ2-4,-,TGTGCCAGCAGCTTAGACCGGCCTAGCGGGCCCCCGAGGGTGGCCAAAAACATTCAGTACTTC,CASSLDRPSGPPRVAKNIQYF
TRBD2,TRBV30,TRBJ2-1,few,TGTGCCTGGAGTGCCGGGACTAGCGGGGGTGAGCAGTTCTTC,CAWSAGTSGGEQFF
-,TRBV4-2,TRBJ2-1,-,TGTGCCAGCAGCCCCGACATATCGGCCTACGAGCAGTTCTTC,CASSPDISAYEQFF
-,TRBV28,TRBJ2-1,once,TGTGCCGGCAGTGCCCCACGCGAGCAGTTCTTC,CAGSAPREQFF
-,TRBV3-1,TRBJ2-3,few,TGTGCCAGCAGCCAAGACGGTGCAAGGGCAGATACGCAGTATTTT,CASSQDGARADTQYF
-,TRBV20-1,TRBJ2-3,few,TGCAGTGCCCTCCGGGGGCTCACAGATACGCAGTATTTT,CSALRGLTDTQYF
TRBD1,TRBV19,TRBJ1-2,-,TGTGCCAGTGCCCCGGACAGGGCCCAGATTAACTATGGCTACACCTTC,CASAPDRAQINYGYTF
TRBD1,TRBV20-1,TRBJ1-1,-,TGCAGTGCTCCGACAGGGAGGTCCACTGAAGCTTTCTTT,CSAPTGRSTEAFF
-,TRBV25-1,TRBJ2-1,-,TGTGCCAGCAGTGGCATTTTTTTCAACAGGGAACACAATGAGCAGTTCTTC,CASSGIFFNREHNEQFF
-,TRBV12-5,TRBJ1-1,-,TGTGCTAGTGGTTTTAGGAACACTGAAGCTTTCTTT,CASGFRNTEAFF
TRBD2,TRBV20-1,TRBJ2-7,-,TGCAGTGCTAGACCACTCGGGGGGGGTAACTACGAGCAGTACTTC,CSARPLGGGNYEQYF
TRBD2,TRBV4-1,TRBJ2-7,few,TGCGCCAGCACCAGAATCGGACTAGCGGACAATGAGCAGTACTTC,CASTRIGLADNEQYF
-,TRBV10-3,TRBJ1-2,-,TGTGCCATCAGTGAGCCAGGGTCTAACTATGGCTACACCTTC,CAISEPGSNYGYTF
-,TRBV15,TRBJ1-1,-,TGTGCCACCAGCAGAGATCCAACCAGAGGTGAAGCTTTCTTT,CATSRDPTRGEAFF
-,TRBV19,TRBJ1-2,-,TGTGCCAGTAGTCTCCTGACAGGAGGAGGCTACACCTTC,CASSLLTGGGYTF
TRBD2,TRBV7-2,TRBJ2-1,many,TGTGCCAGCAGCCTTGGACTAGCGGGGAGAAATGAGCAGTTCTTC,CASSLGLAGRNEQFF
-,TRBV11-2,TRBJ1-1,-,TGTGCCAGCAGCTTATTGAAGGCAATGAACACTGAAGCTTTCTTT,CASSLLKAMNTEAFF
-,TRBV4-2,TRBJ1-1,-,TGTGCCAGCAGCCAAGTCCCTCAAGTGAACACTGAAGCTTTCTTT,CASSQVPQVNTEAFF
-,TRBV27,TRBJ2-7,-,TGTGCCAGCATTCTAACCTTTCCGGACGAGCAGTACTTC,CASILTFPDEQYF
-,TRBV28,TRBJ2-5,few,TGTGCCAGCAGTTTATCCCCCGGACAAGGATCACAAGAGACCCAGTACTTC,CASSLSPGQGSQETQYF
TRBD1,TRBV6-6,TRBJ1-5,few,TGTGCCAGCAGTTACGACGCGACAGGGGGCGAGCAGCCCCAGCATTTT,CASSYDATGGEQPQHF
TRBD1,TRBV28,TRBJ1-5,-,TGTGCCAGCAGTGTCCCCGCGACAGGGGTCGGACAGCCCCAGCATTTT,CASSVPATGVGQPQHF
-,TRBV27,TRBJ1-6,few,TGTGCCAGCAGTCGCGACAGTCTAGTGGTGCGTTCACCCCTCCACTTT,CASSRDSLVVRSPLHF
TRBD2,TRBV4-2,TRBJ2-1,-,TGTGCCAGCAGCCAAGAGACAATAGCGGGGGCGAATGAGCAGTTCTTC,CASSQETIAGANEQFF
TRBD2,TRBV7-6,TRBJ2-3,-,TGTGCCAGCAGCTTAGGGACTAGGGGTTTGTCAGATACGCAGTATTTT,CASSLGTRGLSDTQYF
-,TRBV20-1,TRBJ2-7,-,TGCAGTGCGAGGGATCGCGGTCAAAGCCCCTACGAGCAGTACTTC,CSARDRGQSPYEQYF
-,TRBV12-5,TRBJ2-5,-,TGTGCTAGTGGTTTTGGGGTTTTGGGGCAAGAGACCCAGTACTTC,CASGFGVLGQETQYF
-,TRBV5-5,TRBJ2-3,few,TGTGCCAGCAGCCAACCTACAGGGACAACAGATACGCAGTATTTT,CASSQPTGTTDTQYF
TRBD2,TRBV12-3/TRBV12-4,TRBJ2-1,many,TGTGCCAGCAGCGGGACTAGCGGGAGCCTGTTCTTC,CASSGTSGSLFF
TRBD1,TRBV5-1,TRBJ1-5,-,TGCGCCAGCAGCTTGGACACAGGGGGCTCAGCCCAGCATTTT,CASSLDTGGSAQHF
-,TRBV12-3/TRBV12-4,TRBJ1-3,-,TGTGCCAGCAGTTTTGATTCGGACTCTTACTCTGGAAACACCATATATTTT,CASSFDSDSYSGNTIYF
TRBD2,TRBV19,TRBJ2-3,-,TGTGCCTCTCACGGGGGGACAGATACGCAGTATTTT,CASHGGTDTQYF
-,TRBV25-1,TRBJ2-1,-,TGTGCCAGCAGTGAATACAGCGCGAGCTCCTACAATGAGCAGTTCTTC,CASSEYSASSYNEQFF
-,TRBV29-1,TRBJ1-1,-,TGCAGCGTCGATGACAGGCTTAGCACTGAAGCTTTCTTT,CSVDDRLSTEAFF
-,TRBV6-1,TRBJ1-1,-,TGTGCCAGCAGTGAAGTTATGGGCACTGAAGCTTTCTTT,CASSEVMGTEAFF
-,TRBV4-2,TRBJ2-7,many,TGTGCCAGCAGCCAGACTGCAGCGACTAGCTCCTACGAGCAGTACTTC,CASSQTAATSSYEQYF
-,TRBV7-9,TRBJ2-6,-,TGTGCCAGCAGACCATCCTCGGGCTCTGGGGCCAACGTCCTGACTTTC,CASRPSSGSGANVLTF
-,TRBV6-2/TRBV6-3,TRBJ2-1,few,TGTGCCAGCACAGGACCGAACAATGAGCAGTTCTTC,CASTGPNNEQFF
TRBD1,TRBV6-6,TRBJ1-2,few,TGTGCCAGCAGTTATCCAGAACAGGGGGACTATGGCTACACCTTC,CASSYPEQGDYGYTF
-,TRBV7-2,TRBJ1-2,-,TGTGCCAGCAGCTTACGATCGAGGGGCTATGGCTACACCTTC,CASSLRSRGYGYTF
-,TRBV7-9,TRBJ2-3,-,TGTGCCAGCAGCTTTAATGAGGGGCCAGGAGATACGCAGTATTTT,CASSFNEGPGDTQYF
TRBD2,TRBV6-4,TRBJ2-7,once,TGTGCCAGCAGTGAGCGGGGGGGCTCCTACAATGAGCAGTACTTC,CASSERGGSYNEQYF
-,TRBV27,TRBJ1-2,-,TGTGCCAGCAGTTCTGGGGGCAGGGTGGATGGCTACACCTTC,CASSSGGRVDGYTF
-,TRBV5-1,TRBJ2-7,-,TGCGCCAGCAGCAGAACAGGGAGCGAGCAGTACTTC,CASSRTGSEQYF
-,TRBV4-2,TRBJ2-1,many,TGTGCCAGCAGCCAAGTCCAGCCGGGGTACAATGAGCAGTTCTTC,CASSQVQPGYNEQFF
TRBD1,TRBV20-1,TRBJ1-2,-,TGCAGTGCGGGGGACAGGGCCTTTTATGGCTACACCTTC,CSAGDRAFYGYTF
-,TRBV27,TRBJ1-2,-,TGTGCCAGCAGACGGGGGCCACCTAACTATGGCTACACCTTC,CASRRGPPNYGYTF